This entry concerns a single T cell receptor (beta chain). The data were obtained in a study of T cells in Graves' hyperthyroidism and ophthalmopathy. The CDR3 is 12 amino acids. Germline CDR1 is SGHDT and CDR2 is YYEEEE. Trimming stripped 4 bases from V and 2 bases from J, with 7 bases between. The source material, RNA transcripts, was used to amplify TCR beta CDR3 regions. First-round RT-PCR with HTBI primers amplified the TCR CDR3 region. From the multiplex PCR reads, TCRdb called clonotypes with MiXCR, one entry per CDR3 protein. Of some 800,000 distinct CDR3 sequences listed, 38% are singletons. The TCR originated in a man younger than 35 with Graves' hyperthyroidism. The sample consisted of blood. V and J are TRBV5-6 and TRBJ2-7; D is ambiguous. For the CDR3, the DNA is TGTGCCAGCAGCGATCAGGCCTACGAGCAGTACTTC. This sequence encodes CASSDQAYEQYF.